The 3 T cell receptor beta chains below all came from one sample that was sequenced in a study of OX40 agonist ivuxolimab in advanced cancers. TCRdb's table, derived via immunoSEQ multiplex PCR, lists solely in-frame clones and lacks some. The table shows 31,000 or so clones, with 84% occurring only once. This specimen was CD4+ or CD8+ T cells sorted from blood, taken in a trial of the OX40 agonist ivuxolimab. These receptors were collected from an adult with an advanced solid tumor such as melanoma, head and neck, liver or kidney cancer.

V and J are TRBV19 and TRBJ2-7, with 8 bases identical to TRBD2. V lost 5 bases, J lost 2 bases, and 5 bases stayed unmatched. The CDR3 is 14 amino acids. CDR1 and CDR2 from the germline V gene are LNHDA and SQIVND (reference sequence). The CDR3 nucleotides read TGTGCCAGTAGTTGGCGGGGGGCCGCCTACGAGCAGTACTTC. Protein product: CASSWRGAAYEQYF.

The chain joins TRBV28 to TRBJ2-7; D may be TRBD1 or TRBD2 (5 bases each). Germline V lookup: CDR1 MDHEN, CDR2 SYDVKM. The germline V and J ends were trimmed by 3 bases and 2 bases, with 17 bases remaining between them. The CDR3 extends over 16 amino acids. CDR3 bases: TGTGCCAGCAGTTTTTGGCGGCGGGTGGGGGCCTACGAGCAGTACTTC. Protein: CASSFWRRVGAYEQYF. Full variable domain (rest looked up from reference TRBV28 and TRBJ2-7): DVKVTQSSRYLVKRTGEKVFLECVQDMDHENMFWYRQDPGLGLRLIYFSYDVKMKEKGDIPEGYSVSREKKERFSLILESASTNQTSMYLCASSFWRRVGAYEQYFGPGTRLTVT.

V and J are TRBV4-1 and TRBJ1-1, with D tentatively TRBD1 (6 bases). Germline V gives CDR1 MGHRA, CDR2 YSYEKL. The CDR3 runs 15 residues. With 4 bases removed from V and 5 bases from J, the gap between germline ends came to 17 bases. DNA of the CDR3: TGCGCCAGCAGCCCCCTCCCACAGGGATCTACTGAAGCTTTCTTT. Translated: CASSPLPQGSTEAFF.